One sample yielded the 3 T cell receptor beta chains listed below, sequenced in a study of shared clonotypes between healthy human individuals (TCRdb year 2020). The library relied on the immunoSEQ multiplex PCR assay. Entries here come from immuneACCESS through TCRdb and include only in-frame sequences with V and J called. Some clones fail to appear in such tables; in the studies checked, an unresolved V gene covers under half of the shortfall, and the cause of the remainder is unknown. This sample has over a million clones in its table, and 75% to 80% of those were observed once. Under 0.65% of the sample belongs to the ten largest clones. Source material: memory CD4+ T cells from PBMCs. What this sample's cell subset or site label stands for: CD45RA-negative fraction. The receptors were sampled from a man in his late teens or twenties in good health. Some clones in this sample may be carry-over from other donors' samples.

This clone is a singleton in its sample. This chain links TRBV19 with TRBJ2-2; D remains unclear. This CDR3 contains 16 residues. Trimming removed 4 bases from V and 1 base from J, with 13 bases in between. CDR1 is LNHDA and CDR2 is SQIVND in the germline V gene (reference sequence). CDR3 sequence (DNA): TGTGCCAGTAGTAAGGTCCTATTCGGGAACACCGGGGAGCTGTTTTTT. Its protein product is CASSKVLFGNTGELFF.

The chain couples TRBV7-3 to TRBJ2-5; possibly TRBD1 for D (5 bases). Germline CDR1 reads SGHTA; CDR2 reads FQGTGA. CDR3 size: 14 residues. Trimming removed 4 bases at V and 4 bases at J, with 13 bases between. The CDR3 is CASSSGSPVETQYF. In nucleotides, the CDR3 is TGTGCCAGCAGCTCAGGGTCCCCGGTAGAGACCCAGTACTTC.

This chain connects TRBV2 to TRBJ2-6; maybe TRBD2 (5 bases). CDR1 is SNHLY and CDR2 is FYNNEI in the germline V gene. CDR3 size: 15 residues. Trimming stripped 6 bases from V and 2 bases from J, with 11 bases between. The CDR3: CASSAPGAGANVLTF. CDR3 nucleotides: TGTGCCAGCAGCGCCCCCGGGGCTGGGGCCAACGTCCTGACTTTC.